Listed below are T cell receptor beta chains from one sample, sequenced in a study of PD-1 blockade in classical Hodgkin lymphoma. Profiling relied on immunoSEQ multiplex PCR, and the TCRdb table lists in-frame clones only, not all of them. The profile shows around 45,000 clones, about 88% of them singletons. Sample: peripheral blood mononuclear cells (PBMCs), taken at baseline. The receptors derive from a human donor with classical Hodgkin lymphoma. Each CDR3 is given with its conserved first and last residue. The order of the fields is clone size, J gene, V gene, D gene, CDR3 DNA, CDR3 protein. D genes are given only for firm matches. Clone size appears in some rows only: once, few, many, or a class for an expanded clone.

size: NA
J: TRBJ2-7
V: TRBV6-5
D: NA
DNA: TGTGCCAGCAGTTACAGTTTGAGGGCCTACGAGCAGTACTTC
CDR3: CASSYSLRAYEQYF

size: NA
J: TRBJ2-7
V: TRBV6-1
D: NA
DNA: TGTGCCAGCAGTGGGCAGTTTACCTCCTACGAGCAGTACTTC
CDR3: CASSGQFTSYEQYF

size: once
J: TRBJ2-3
V: TRBV15
D: TRBD1
DNA: TGTGCCACCAGCAGCCTGACAGGGGCAGATACGCAGTATTTT
CDR3: CATSSLTGADTQYF

size: NA
J: TRBJ2-2
V: TRBV7-2
D: TRBD1
DNA: TGTGCCAGCAGCTCAAGACAGGGTGGCGGGGAGCTGTTTTTT
CDR3: CASSSRQGGGELFF

size: NA
J: TRBJ2-2
V: TRBV21-1
D: NA
DNA: TGTGCCAGCAGCACGGGACAGAACACCGGGGAGCTGTTTTTT
CDR3: CASSTGQNTGELFF

size: NA
J: TRBJ2-1
V: TRBV19
D: NA
DNA: TGTGCCAGCAACCCCTCGGGTTCCTACAATGAGCAGTTCTTC
CDR3: CASNPSGSYNEQFF

size: NA
J: TRBJ2-7
V: TRBV25-1
D: NA
DNA: TGTGCCAGCAGTGGATTCGACGGTAAAGACTCCTACGAGCAGTACTTC
CDR3: CASSGFDGKDSYEQYF

size: NA
J: TRBJ2-1
V: TRBV30
D: NA
DNA: TGTGCCTGGAGTTATCCCCGGCCAGCACGGGAAAATGAGCAGTTCTTC
CDR3: CAWSYPRPARENEQFF

size: NA
J: TRBJ2-3
V: TRBV6-4
D: NA
DNA: TGTGCCAGCAGTGAACGGGCGGGGGCCTCCACAGATACGCAGTATTTT
CDR3: CASSERAGASTDTQYF

size: NA
J: TRBJ2-3
V: TRBV28
D: TRBD2
DNA: TGTGCCAGCAGTGCCGGGAGGTTGACTAGTCATAGCACAGATACGCAGTATTTT
CDR3: CASSAGRLTSHSTDTQYF

size: NA
J: TRBJ1-1
V: TRBV6-5
D: NA
DNA: TGTGCCAGCAGTTACTCAACTCAGGGGAGCACTGAAGCTTTCTTT
CDR3: CASSYSTQGSTEAFF

size: few
J: TRBJ1-2
V: TRBV5-1
D: NA
DNA: TGCGCCAGCAGCCCCTATCCGAAGGACAAGGATGGCTACACCTTC
CDR3: CASSPYPKDKDGYTF

size: NA
J: TRBJ2-5
V: TRBV5-1
D: NA
DNA: TGCGCCAGCAGCCCGACGGTAGTAGGGGCGGGAGAGACCCAGTACTTC
CDR3: CASSPTVVGAGETQYF

size: NA
J: TRBJ2-1
V: TRBV6-6
D: NA
DNA: TGTGCCAGCAGTCCTACCCCCGGACTTCTGAGGCATGAGCAGTTCTTC
CDR3: CASSPTPGLLRHEQFF

size: NA
J: TRBJ1-5
V: TRBV28
D: TRBD1
DNA: TGTGCCAGCAGTCCCCGATCAGGGACAGGGGGACTCAATCAGCCCCAGCATTTT
CDR3: CASSPRSGTGGLNQPQHF

size: NA
J: TRBJ2-1
V: TRBV19
D: NA
DNA: TGTGCCAGTAAGACTAGAGGGGAATACAATGAGCAGTTCTTC
CDR3: CASKTRGEYNEQFF

size: NA
J: TRBJ1-3
V: TRBV13
D: NA
DNA: TGTGCCAGCAGCCTCCGAAGGGGACCCGGAAACACCATATATTTT
CDR3: CASSLRRGPGNTIYF

size: NA
J: TRBJ2-1
V: TRBV27
D: NA
DNA: TGTGCCAGCGGACGGTCCGGGACTCCCTACAATGAGCAGTTCTTC
CDR3: CASGRSGTPYNEQFF

size: NA
J: TRBJ1-2
V: TRBV6-1
D: NA
DNA: TGTGCCAGCAGTGAAGCTGGAGGTCTCTATGGCTACACCTTC
CDR3: CASSEAGGLYGYTF

size: NA
J: TRBJ2-7
V: TRBV10-2
D: NA
DNA: TGCGCCAGCAGCCCAGACTACGAGCAGTACTTC
CDR3: CASSPDYEQYF

size: NA
J: TRBJ1-6
V: TRBV6-1
D: NA
DNA: TGTGCCAGCAGTTTGACAGAGACCTATAATTCACCCCTCCACTTT
CDR3: CASSLTETYNSPLHF

size: NA
J: TRBJ2-7
V: TRBV4-3
D: NA
DNA: TGCGCCAGCAGCCAAGAAGCGGCCGCCTGGTACGAGCAGTACTTC
CDR3: CASSQEAAAWYEQYF

size: NA
J: TRBJ2-4
V: TRBV27
D: TRBD1
DNA: TGTGCCAGCAGTCCGGCGAAGACAGGGCTCCTAGCCAAAAACATTCAGTACTTC
CDR3: CASSPAKTGLLAKNIQYF

size: NA
J: TRBJ2-1
V: TRBV5-1
D: TRBD2
DNA: TGCGCCAGCAGCTGGGTGACTAGCGGGGGTAGCAGCTCCTACAATGAGCAGTTCTTC
CDR3: CASSWVTSGGSSSYNEQFF

size: NA
J: TRBJ2-5
V: TRBV18
D: NA
DNA: TGTGCCAGCTCACCCGGGGTAGCGGAGACCCAGTACTTC
CDR3: CASSPGVAETQYF

size: NA
J: TRBJ1-6
V: TRBV6-5
D: TRBD1
DNA: TGTGCCAGCATCCGGGACAGGGGAATTTCACCCCTCCACTTT
CDR3: CASIRDRGISPLHF

size: NA
J: TRBJ2-7
V: TRBV6-6
D: NA
DNA: TGTGCCAGCAGTTACCAGGCAGCCTCCTACGAGCAGTACTTC
CDR3: CASSYQAASYEQYF

size: NA
J: TRBJ2-1
V: TRBV27
D: TRBD1
DNA: TGTGCCAGCACCCCCGGGACAGGGAACAATGAGCAGTTCTTC
CDR3: CASTPGTGNNEQFF

size: NA
J: TRBJ1-1
V: TRBV19
D: TRBD1
DNA: TGTGCCAGTAGTCCCGAGACAGGGACCCTCACTGAAGCTTTCTTT
CDR3: CASSPETGTLTEAFF

size: NA
J: TRBJ2-6
V: TRBV7-3
D: TRBD1
DNA: TGTGCCAGCAGCCATATGGCAGGGGGCTCTGGTGGGGCCAACGTCCTGACTTTC
CDR3: CASSHMAGGSGGANVLTF

size: NA
J: TRBJ2-7
V: TRBV6-4
D: TRBD1
DNA: TGTGCCAGCAGACAGGGGCCGGCTTGCGAGCAGTACTTC
CDR3: CASRQGPACEQYF

size: NA
J: TRBJ1-4
V: TRBV29-1
D: NA
DNA: TGCAGCGTTGATTTCTTGCTTGGGAGCGGGACTAATGAAAAACTGTTTTTT
CDR3: CSVDFLLGSGTNEKLFF

size: NA
J: TRBJ2-1
V: TRBV4-3
D: NA
DNA: TGCGCCAGCAGCCAAGGGCAGGGGTACAATGAGCAGTTCTTC
CDR3: CASSQGQGYNEQFF

size: NA
J: TRBJ2-5
V: TRBV28
D: NA
DNA: TGTGCCAGCAGTTTAAGGGGAGAGGAGACCCAGTACTTC
CDR3: CASSLRGEETQYF

size: NA
J: TRBJ2-7
V: TRBV2
D: TRBD2
DNA: TGTGCCAGCAGTGCTCTAGCGGGAGGTGGGGACGAGCAGTACTTC
CDR3: CASSALAGGGDEQYF

size: NA
J: TRBJ2-7
V: TRBV28
D: TRBD2
DNA: TGTGCCAGCAGTTTTTCGGTAGCGGGGCGATACGAGCAGTACTTC
CDR3: CASSFSVAGRYEQYF

size: NA
J: TRBJ2-1
V: TRBV11-3
D: NA
DNA: TGTGCCAGCAGCTTAGAGACCAATGAGCAGTTCTTC
CDR3: CASSLETNEQFF

size: NA
J: TRBJ1-1
V: TRBV25-1
D: TRBD1
DNA: TGTGCCAGCAACAGACAGGGGGGCACTGAAGCTTTCTTT
CDR3: CASNRQGGTEAFF

size: NA
J: TRBJ1-2
V: TRBV5-6
D: TRBD1
DNA: TGTGCCAGCAGCTTGGCCGGGACAGGCCCGAAAAGGGGTGGCTACACCTTC
CDR3: CASSLAGTGPKRGGYTF

size: NA
J: TRBJ1-4
V: TRBV11-2
D: NA
DNA: TGTGCCAGCAGCTTAGAATGGGGGGCGTATGAAAAACTGTTTTTT
CDR3: CASSLEWGAYEKLFF